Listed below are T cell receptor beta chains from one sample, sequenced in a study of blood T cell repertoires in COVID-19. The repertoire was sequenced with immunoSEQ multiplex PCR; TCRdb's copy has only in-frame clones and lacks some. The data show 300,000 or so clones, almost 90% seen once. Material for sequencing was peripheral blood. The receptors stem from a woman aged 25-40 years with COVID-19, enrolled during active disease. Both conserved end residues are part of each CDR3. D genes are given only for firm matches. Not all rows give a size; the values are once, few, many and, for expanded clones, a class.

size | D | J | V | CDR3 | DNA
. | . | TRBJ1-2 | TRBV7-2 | CASSLGQFGYTF | TGTGCCAGCAGCTTAGGACAGTTCGGCTACACCTTC
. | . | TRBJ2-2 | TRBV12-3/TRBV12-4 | CASSFGSGELFF | TGTGCCAGCAGTTTTGGGAGCGGGGAGCTGTTTTTT
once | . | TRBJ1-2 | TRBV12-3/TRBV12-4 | CASSRGQNYGYTF | TGTGCCAGCAGTCGCGGACAGAACTATGGCTACACCTTC
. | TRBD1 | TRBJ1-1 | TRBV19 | CASSTLTGGTEAFF | TGTGCCAGTAGTACGCTGACAGGGGGCACTGAAGCTTTCTTT
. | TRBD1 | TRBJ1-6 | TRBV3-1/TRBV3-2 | CASSPQGALNSPLHF | TGTGCCAGCAGCCCACAGGGGGCCCTTAATTCACCCCTCCACTTT
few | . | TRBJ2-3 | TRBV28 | CASSFVAGTDTQYF | TGTGCCAGCAGTTTTGTAGCGGGCACAGATACGCAGTATTTT
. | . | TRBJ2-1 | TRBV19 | CASSLHSDGTGNEQFF | TGTGCCAGTAGTCTACACTCGGACGGCACGGGGAATGAGCAGTTCTTC
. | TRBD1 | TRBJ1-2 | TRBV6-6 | CASSPLDRDSNYGYTF | TGTGCCAGCAGCCCCCTGGACAGGGATTCTAACTATGGCTACACCTTC
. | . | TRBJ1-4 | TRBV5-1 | CASSLDSHNEKLFF | TGCGCCAGCAGCTTAGACAGTCATAATGAAAAACTGTTTTTT
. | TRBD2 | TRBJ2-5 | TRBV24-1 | CATSDMTSGEETQYF | TGTGCCACCAGTGATATGACTAGCGGGGAAGAGACCCAGTACTTC
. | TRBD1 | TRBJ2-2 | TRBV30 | CAWRVTGAGELFF | TGTGCCTGGAGGGTGACAGGGGCCGGGGAGCTGTTTTTT
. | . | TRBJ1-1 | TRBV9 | CASSVGSGTEAFF | TGTGCCAGCAGCGTAGGAAGCGGGACTGAAGCTTTCTTT
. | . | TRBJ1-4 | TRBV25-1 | CASSSTRRGEKLFF | TGTGCCAGCAGCTCCACCCGGAGGGGTGAAAAACTGTTTTTT
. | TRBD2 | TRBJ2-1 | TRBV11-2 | CASSRPSGHSSYNEQFF | TGTGCCAGCAGCCGCCCTAGCGGGCACAGCTCCTACAATGAGCAGTTCTTC
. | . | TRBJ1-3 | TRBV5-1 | CASSLGGLGNTIYF | TGCGCCAGCAGCTTGGGGGGGCTCGGAAACACCATATATTTT
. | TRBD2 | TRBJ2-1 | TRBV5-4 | CASSLGGLASYNEQFF | TGTGCCAGCAGCTTGGGAGGACTAGCGAGCTACAATGAGCAGTTCTTC
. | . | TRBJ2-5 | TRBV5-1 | CASHEGLAGETQYF | TGCGCCAGCCATGAAGGTCTTGCGGGAGAGACCCAGTACTTC
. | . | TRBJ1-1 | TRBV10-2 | CASRATGSNTEAFF | TGCGCCAGCAGGGCGACAGGATCTAACACTGAAGCTTTCTTT
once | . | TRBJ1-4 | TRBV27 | CASSMTGSGGEKLFF | TGTGCCAGCAGCATGACAGGTTCCGGAGGCGAAAAACTGTTTTTT
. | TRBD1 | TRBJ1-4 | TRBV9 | CASSGGQGFEKLFF | TGTGCCAGCAGCGGGGGACAGGGGTTTGAAAAACTGTTTTTT
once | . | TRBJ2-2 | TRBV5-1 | CASSLARGAGELFF | TGCGCCAGCAGCTTGGCCAGGGGGGCCGGGGAGCTGTTTTTT
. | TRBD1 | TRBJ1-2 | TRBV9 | CASSESIPGQEAGYTF | TGTGCCAGCAGCGAGTCTATACCGGGACAGGAGGCCGGCTACACCTTC
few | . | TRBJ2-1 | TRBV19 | CASSTPGIYNEQFF | TGTGCCAGTAGTACACCCGGGATCTACAATGAGCAGTTCTTC
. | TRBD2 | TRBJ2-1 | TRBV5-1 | CASSLRTSGSYNEQFF | TGCGCCAGCAGCCTGCGGACTAGCGGGTCCTACAATGAGCAGTTCTTC
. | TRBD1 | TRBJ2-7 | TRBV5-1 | CASSQQGYEQYF | TGCGCCAGCAGCCAACAGGGGTACGAGCAGTACTTC
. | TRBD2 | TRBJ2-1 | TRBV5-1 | CASRIGGRTHNEQFF | TGCGCCAGCAGGATTGGCGGGAGAACCCACAATGAGCAGTTCTTC
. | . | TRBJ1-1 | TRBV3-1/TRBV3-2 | CASSQWGGRTEAFF | TGTGCCAGCAGCCAGTGGGGGGGCAGGACTGAAGCTTTCTTT
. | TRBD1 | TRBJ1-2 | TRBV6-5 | CASRQGANYGYTF | TGTGCCAGCAGGCAGGGGGCGAACTATGGCTACACCTTC
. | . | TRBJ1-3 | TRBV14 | CASSQDFRNTIYF | TGTGCCAGCAGCCAAGACTTCCGGAACACCATATATTTT
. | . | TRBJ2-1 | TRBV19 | CASSISPSSCNEQFF | TGTGCCAGTAGTATCTCGCCGAGCTCCTGCAATGAGCAGTTCTTC
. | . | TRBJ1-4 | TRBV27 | CASSLSFDSIPFLKKLFF | TGTGCCAGCAGTTTATCCTTCGACAGTATCCCCTTCTTGAAAAAACTGTTTTTT
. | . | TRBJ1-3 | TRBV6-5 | CASRGTPGNTIYF | TGTGCCAGCAGGGGGACACCTGGAAACACCATATATTTT
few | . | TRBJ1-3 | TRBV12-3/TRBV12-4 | CASSSYREATIYF | TGTGCCAGCAGTTCGTACAGGGAAGCAACCATATATTTT
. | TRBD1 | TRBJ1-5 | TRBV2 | CASRDTGVNQPQHF | TGTGCCAGCAGGGATACAGGGGTCAATCAGCCCCAGCATTTT
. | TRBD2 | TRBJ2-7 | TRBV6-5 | CATNLAGAFEQYF | TGTGCCACCAACTTAGCGGGAGCCTTCGAGCAGTACTTC
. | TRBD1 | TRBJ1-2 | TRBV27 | CASSATGDGYTF | TGTGCCAGCAGTGCTACAGGGGATGGCTACACCTTC
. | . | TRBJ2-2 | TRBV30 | CAWSGEAGELFF | TGTGCCTGGAGTGGTGAGGCCGGGGAGCTGTTTTTT
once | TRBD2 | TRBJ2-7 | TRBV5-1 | CASSPSSGTYEQYF | TGCGCCAGCAGCCCCTCTAGCGGCACCTACGAGCAGTACTTC